This entry concerns a single T cell receptor beta chain. Its specificity is unknown. The junction shows a germline mismatch at one end, possibly a read error. The data were obtained in a study of STAT5B mutations in CD4+ large granular lymphocyte leukemia. Whole-study findings and limits: No patients shared main leukemic clonotypes, though roughly 27% appeared at low frequency elsewhere.

Per the germline V gene, CDR1 is KGHSH and CDR2 is LQKENI. The CDR3 spans 9 residues. Profiling relied on immunoSEQ multiplex PCR, and the TCRdb table lists in-frame clones only, not all of them. The sample yields about 24,000 clones, roughly 70% seen once. The sample taken for sequencing was CD4+ T cells from blood buffy coats. The gene calls are TRBV18 and TRBJ1-6, with D possibly being TRBD1 (5 bases). This TCR was sampled from a human donor in good health. CDR3 protein: CASSPDKRF. In DNA form, the CDR3 reads TGTGCCAGCTCACCGGACAAACGCTTT.